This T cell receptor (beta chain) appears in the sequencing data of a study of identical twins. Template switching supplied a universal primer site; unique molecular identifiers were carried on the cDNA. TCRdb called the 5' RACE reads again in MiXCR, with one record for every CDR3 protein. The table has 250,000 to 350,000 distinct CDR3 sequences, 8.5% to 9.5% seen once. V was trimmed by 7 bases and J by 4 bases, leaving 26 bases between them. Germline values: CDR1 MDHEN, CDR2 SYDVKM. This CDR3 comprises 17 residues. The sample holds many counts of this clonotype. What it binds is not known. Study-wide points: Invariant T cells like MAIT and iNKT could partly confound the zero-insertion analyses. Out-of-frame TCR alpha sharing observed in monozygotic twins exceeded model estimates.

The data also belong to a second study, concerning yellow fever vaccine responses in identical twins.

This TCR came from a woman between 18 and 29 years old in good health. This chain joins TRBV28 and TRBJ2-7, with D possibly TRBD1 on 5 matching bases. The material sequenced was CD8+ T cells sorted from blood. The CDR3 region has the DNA TGTGCCAGCACCACTACACCTTCCAGGGTTGGATGGTACGAGCAGTACTTC. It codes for CASTTTPSRVGWYEQYF. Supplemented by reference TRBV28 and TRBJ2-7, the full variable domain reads DVKVTQSSRYLVKRTGEKVFLECVQDMDHENMFWYRQDPGLGLRLIYFSYDVKMKEKGDIPEGYSVSREKKERFSLILESASTNQTSMYLCASTTTPSRVGWYEQYFGPGTRLTVT.